One and the same sample provided the 25 T cell receptor beta chains below, sequenced in a study of cytomegalovirus exposure and HLA in healthy donors. Primers: 60 Vbeta forward and 13 Jbeta reverse. Profiled with immunoSEQ multiplex PCR; TCRdb holds only in-frame clones, not every one. Altogether about 120,000 clones are present, around two thirds being singletons, with the ten largest covering roughly 8.6%. Sequenced input: PBMCs. The receptors here all came from a woman aged 40 to 49 in good health and CMV-seropositive.

This clone was detected only once. The rearrangement joins TRBV2 to TRBJ1-3; TRBD1 matches 11 bases. Per germline, CDR1 SNHLY and CDR2 FYNNEI. After removal of 1 base from V and 0 bases from J, the junction contained 8 bases not matched to a gene. The CDR3 loop spans 19 amino acids. The CDR3 is CASSEGLGQGVFSGNTIYF. The CDR3 DNA sequence: TGTGCCAGCAGTGAAGGTTTGGGACAGGGGGTTTTCTCTGGAAACACCATATATTTT.

V gene TRBV30 combines with J gene TRBJ1-1, with a possible D match to TRBD1 (5 bases). The V and J ends lost 0 bases and 0 bases respectively, with 5 bases between them. The CDR3 consists of 13 residues. Germline CDR1 reads GTSNPN; CDR2 reads SVGIG (reference sequence). The CDR3 DNA reads as TGTGCCTGGAGTGTAGGGGTGAACACTGAAGCTTTCTTT. Translating gives CAWSVGVNTEAFF.

A few counts support this clone. The chain joins TRBV7-8 to TRBJ2-3; 10 nucleotides align to TRBD2. Per the germline V gene, CDR1 is SGHVS and CDR2 is FQNEAQ. The CDR3 covers 15 residues. J was trimmed by 3 bases and V by 3 bases; bases with no gene match: 3. CDR3 in DNA: TGTGCCAGCAGCTTCTCTAGCGGGGGTACAGATACGCAGTATTTT. The encoded protein is CASSFSSGGTDTQYF.

The V call is TRBV7-6, the J call TRBJ2-6; D perhaps matches TRBD1 (6 bases). The CDR3 contains 15 residues. V shed 5 bases and J shed 1 base, with 9 bases lying between them. Per the germline V gene, CDR1 is SGHVS and CDR2 is FNYEAQ. The CDR3 DNA reads TGTGCCAGCAGCCCAGGGGAGTCTGGGGCCAACGTCCTGACTTTC. It specifies CASSPGESGANVLTF. The complete variable domain, with remaining parts taken from reference TRBV7-6 and TRBJ2-6, reads GAGVSQSPRYKVTKRGQDVALRCDPISGHVSLYWYRQALGQGPEFLTYFNYEAQQDKSGLPNDRFSAERPEGSISTLTIQRTEQRDSAMYRCASSPGESGANVLTFGAGSRLTVL.

The gene calls are TRBV7-6 and TRBJ1-6, with 8 nucleotides matching TRBD1. Germline CDR1 reads SGHVS; CDR2 reads FNYEAQ. V lost 5 bases and J lost 5; bases outside the gene matches: 2. This CDR3 region has 14 residues. This CDR3 is CASSPGQDNSPLHF. In DNA form, the CDR3 reads TGTGCCAGCAGCCCGGGACAGGATAATTCACCCCTCCACTTT. The complete variable domain, with remaining parts taken from reference TRBV7-6 and TRBJ1-6, reads GAGVSQSPRYKVTKRGQDVALRCDPISGHVSLYWYRQALGQGPEFLTYFNYEAQQDKSGLPNDRFSAERPEGSISTLTIQRTEQRDSAMYRCASSPGQDNSPLHFGNGTRLTVT.

In this sample, this clone turned up once. The chain links TRBV29-1 to TRBJ2-7, with 10 bases aligning to TRBD1. V was pared by 7 bases and J by 2 bases, with 8 bases of the junction left unmatched. The CDR3 loop spans 14 amino acids. CDR1 and CDR2 (germline): SQVTM, ANQGSEA. CDR3 amino acids: CSGTTGTGAYEQYF. DNA for the CDR3: TGCAGCGGGACTACCGGGACAGGGGCCTACGAGCAGTACTTC.

The chain recombines TRBV5-1 with TRBJ2-1; 7 bases match TRBD1. Germline values: CDR1 SGHRS, CDR2 YFSETQ. Trimming at V came to 0 bases and at J to 2 bases, leaving 2 bases not matched to a gene. The CDR3 length is 15 residues. DNA of the CDR3: TGCGCCAGCAGCTTGGAGGGGGCTACCTACAATGAGCAGTTCTTC. Translated, it gives CASSLEGATYNEQFF.

The rearrangement uses TRBV19 and TRBJ1-2; D is perhaps TRBD1 (5 bases). The germline CDR1 and CDR2 sequences are LNHDA and SQIVND (reference sequence). The V end lost 2 bases, the J end lost 1 base, and 8 bases lay between the germline ends. The CDR3 extends over 14 amino acids. Here the CDR3 DNA reads TGTGCCAGTAGTATAACCAGGGATAACTATGGCTACACCTTC. Residues: CASSITRDNYGYTF.

The V and J genes are TRBV2 and TRBJ1-1; a possible D gene is TRBD1 (6 bases). The CDR3 contains 15 residues. V was pared by 1 base and J by 5 bases, with 14 bases between. Germline CDR1 reads SNHLY; CDR2 reads FYNNEI. The CDR3: CASSEVGQGITEAFF. The CDR3 DNA follows: TGTGCCAGCAGTGAAGTAGGGCAGGGGATTACTGAAGCTTTCTTT.

Worth noting for this clone: Germline and junction disagree at one end, which may indicate a read error. DNA for the CDR3: TGTGCTAGCAGCTCCCGACTAGTAGGAGAGACCCAGTACTTC. Amino acid sequence: CASSSRLVGETQYF. This chain links TRBV7-7 with TRBJ2-5; D possibly corresponds to TRBD2 (6 bases). CDR3 length: 14 amino acids. Germline V lookup: CDR1 SSHAT, CDR2 FNYEAQ (reference sequence). The full variable domain, completed using reference TRBV7-7 and TRBJ2-5, is GAGVSQSPRYKVTKRGQDVTLRCDPISSHATLYWYQQALGQGPEFLTYFNYEAQPDKSGLPSDRFSAERPEGSISTLTIQRTEQRDSAMYRCASSSRLVGETQYFGPGTRLLVL.

This chain joins TRBV27 and TRBJ2-5; D possibly corresponds to TRBD2 (7 bases). The V end was cut by 6 bases, the J end by 4 bases, with 18 bases between. This CDR3 comprises 15 residues. Per germline, CDR1 MNHEY and CDR2 SMNVEV (reference sequence). CDR3 amino acids: CASRKAGGHRETQYF. In DNA form, the CDR3 reads TGTGCCAGCAGGAAGGCCGGGGGGCACCGAGAGACCCAGTACTTC.

V usage is TRBV5-6 and J usage is TRBJ1-5; TRBD1 matches 8 bases. V lost 1 base to trimming and J lost 7 bases; unmatched junction nucleotides: 4. The CDR3 has 14 residues. Germline V gene data show CDR1 as SGHDT and CDR2 as YYEEEE. CDR3: CASSLQGAGQPQHF. The CDR3 DNA sequence: TGTGCCAGCAGCTTGCAGGGGGCCGGACAGCCCCAGCATTTT.

J is TRBJ2-3 and V is TRBV25-1, with D unresolved. Trimming pared 5 bases from V and 2 bases from J, leaving 5 bases between. The germline CDR1 and CDR2 sequences are MGHDK and SYGVNS. CDR3 length: 12 amino acids. CDR3 sequence: CASSNTTDTQYF. In DNA form, the CDR3 reads TGTGCCAGCAGTAACACCACAGATACGCAGTATTTT.

V gene TRBV11-2 combines with J gene TRBJ1-2; possible D gene TRBD1, 5 bases. The germline CDR1 and CDR2 sequences are SGHAT and FQNNGV. V lost 6 bases to trimming and J lost 3 bases, with 11 bases between them. The CDR3 has 13 residues. CDR3 protein: CASSKQGYYGYTF. The CDR3 DNA follows: TGTGCCAGCAGTAAGCAGGGTTACTATGGCTACACCTTC.

This chain connects TRBV10-3 to TRBJ2-3, with TRBD1 matching 7 bases. Germline V gene data show CDR1 as ENHRY and CDR2 as SYGVKD. V was pared by 4 bases and J by 2 bases, with 3 bases of the junction left unmatched. CDR3 length equals 14 residues. In DNA form, the CDR3 reads TGTGCCATCAGTGTTGGGACAGACACAGATACGCAGTATTTT. It encodes CAISVGTDTDTQYF.

Worth noting for this clone: A junction end diverges from the germline sequence, so it may reflect a read error. This same CDR3 is encoded by further DNA sequences in the sample. The J gene is TRBJ2-7, the V gene TRBV6-5, with TRBD2 identical over 14 bases. This CDR3 has 15 amino acids. Germline V CDR1 and CDR2: MNHEY, SVGAGI. Written as DNA, the CDR3 is TGTGCCAGCAGTGCGGGACTAGCGGGAGCGCGGGAGCAATACTTC. It is translated as CASSAGLAGAREQYF.

The V and J genes are TRBV5-1 and TRBJ1-4, with 7 bases fitting TRBD1. Germline V lookup: CDR1 SGHRS, CDR2 YFSETQ. Trimming removed 4 bases from V and 2 bases from J; junction bases left unmatched: 2. The length of the CDR3 is 14 residues. The CDR3 here is CASSQGDTNEKLFF. The CDR3 DNA reads TGCGCCAGCAGCCAGGGGGATACTAATGAAAAACTGTTTTTT.

This chain connects TRBV2 to TRBJ2-4; 9 nucleotides match TRBD1. The germline CDR1 and CDR2 sequences are SNHLY and FYNNEI. The V segment lost 6 bases and the J segment 0 bases; nucleotides outside the gene matches: 0. The CDR3 covers 14 residues. The chain's CDR3 is CASRDRGAKNIQYF. The CDR3 DNA reads as TGTGCCAGCAGGGACAGGGGAGCCAAAAACATTCAGTACTTC.

This chain joins TRBV5-4 and TRBJ2-7, with 9 bases identical to TRBD2. Germline lookup yields CDR1 SGHNT and CDR2 YYREEE (reference sequence). The V gene end was trimmed by 4 bases and the J gene end by 0 bases; junction bases not matched to a gene: 11. CDR3 size: 17 residues. The CDR3 coding sequence is TGTGCCAGCAGCGTGGGAGCTAGCGGGGTTAGCTCCTACGAGCAGTACTTC. Amino acid sequence: CASSVGASGVSSYEQYF.

About this clone itself: One junction end does not reproduce the germline sequence, and a read error may be involved. The chain joins TRBV9 to TRBJ2-6; D is perhaps TRBD2 (7 bases). CDR1 is SGDLS and CDR2 is YYNGEE in the germline V gene. This CDR3 is built from 17 residues. CDR3 coding DNA: TGTGCCAGCAGCGTAGATTGGGGGGGCTACGGGGCCAACGTCCTGCCTTTC. Translating gives CASSVDWGGYGANVLPF.

The rearrangement links TRBV19 to TRBJ1-5; 11 bases align to TRBD1. There are 16 residues in the CDR3. V dropped 7 bases and J dropped 7; count of bases not matched to a gene: 12. The germline gives CDR1 LNHDA, CDR2 SQIVND (reference sequence). The CDR3 coding sequence is TGTGCCAGTATCCAGGGGCCGGGACAGGGGGGGCAGCCCCAGCATTTT. Translating gives CASIQGPGQGGQPQHF.

The DNA of the CDR3 is TGTGCCAGCAGCTTCGTAGATACGCAGTATTTT. Translation: CASSFVDTQYF. The J gene is TRBJ2-3, the V gene TRBV5-5, with D uncertain. Germline V lookup: CDR1 SGHKS, CDR2 YYEKEE (reference sequence). This CDR3 region has 11 residues. Trimming left V 2 bases short and J 5 bases short, with 3 bases between.

The gene calls are TRBV19 and TRBJ2-1; D unclear. CDR3 length: 13 amino acids. Deletions cut 0 bases from V and 6 bases from J, with 6 bases between. Germline CDR1 LNHDA, CDR2 SQIVND (reference sequence). CDR3 nucleotide sequence: TGTGCCAGTAGTATAGATCTGGCCAATGAGCAGTTCTTC. It yields the protein CASSIDLANEQFF. Full variable domain (remainder filled in from reference TRBV19 and TRBJ2-1): DGGITQSPKYLFRKEGQNVTLSCEQNLNHDAMYWYRQDPGQGLRLIYYSQIVNDFQKGDIAEGYSVSREKKESFPLTVTSAQKNPTAFYLCASSIDLANEQFFGPGTRLTVL.

This chain connects TRBV2 to TRBJ1-1, with 7 bases matching TRBD1. Trimming took 7 bases from V and 3 from J; bases not matched to a gene: 14. This CDR3 has 16 residues. The germline V gene has CDR1 SNHLY and CDR2 FYNNEI. The CDR3 region is CASNGPGRGADTEAFF. The CDR3 DNA reads as TGTGCCAGCAACGGCCCGGGCAGGGGGGCGGACACTGAAGCTTTCTTT.

This chain links TRBV29-1 with TRBJ1-1, with D possibly being TRBD1 (5 bases). V lost 7 bases and J lost 6, with 18 bases in between. Germline CDR1 reads SQVTM; CDR2 reads ANQGSEA. This CDR3 has 13 residues. In DNA form, the CDR3 reads TGCAGCGCTCCGGCGGGGGGGAGGGCTGAAGCTTTCTTT. This codes for CSAPAGGRAEAFF. Using reference TRBV29-1 and TRBJ1-1 for the parts outside the CDR3, the full variable domain is SAVISQKPSRDICQRGTSLTIQCQVDSQVTMMFWYRQQPGQSLTLIATANQGSEATYESGFVIDKFPISRPNLTFSTLTVSNMSPEDSSIYLCSAPAGGRAEAFFGQGTRLTVV.